The present TCR beta chain was sequenced within a study of pediatric ulcerative colitis. Rectal tissue came from one to two pinch biopsies taken at colonoscopy. Profiled with immunoSEQ multiplex PCR; TCRdb holds only in-frame clones, not every one. The sample has fewer than 20,000 clones; nearly 80% are singletons. Study outcomes and limitations: All ulcerative colitis patients, but no controls, carried two rectal clonotypes. Rectal pinch biopsies may have included blood-derived T cells, especially in patients with overt colitis. Two patients had blood samples with substantially reduced template counts.

In regard to this clone: Antigen specificity is unknown.

The CDR3 has 15 amino acids. V lost 5 bases to trimming and J lost 2 bases, with 13 bases between them. Germline V gene lookup returns CDR1 MNHNS and CDR2 SASEGT. The source of this sequence is a boy aged 10-17 years who was a control in a study of pediatric ulcerative colitis. This chain links TRBV6-1 with TRBJ2-4, with D possibly matching TRBD2 (5 bases). Sequenced: gut tissue. DNA of the CDR3: TGTGCCAGCAGTAATACACTAGAGTCCAAAAACATTCAGTACTTC. Residues: CASSNTLESKNIQYF.